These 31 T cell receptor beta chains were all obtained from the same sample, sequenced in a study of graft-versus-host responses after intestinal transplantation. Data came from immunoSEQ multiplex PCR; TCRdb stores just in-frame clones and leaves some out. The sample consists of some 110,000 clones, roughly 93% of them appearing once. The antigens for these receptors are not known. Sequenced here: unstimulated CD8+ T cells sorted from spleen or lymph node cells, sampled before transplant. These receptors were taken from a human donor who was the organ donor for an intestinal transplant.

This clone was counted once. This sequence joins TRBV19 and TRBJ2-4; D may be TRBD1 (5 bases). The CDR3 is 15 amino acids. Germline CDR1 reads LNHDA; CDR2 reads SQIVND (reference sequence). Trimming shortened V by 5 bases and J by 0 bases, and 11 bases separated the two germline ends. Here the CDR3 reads CASSLTVLAKNIQYF. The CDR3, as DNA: TGTGCCAGTAGTTTGACAGTCCTAGCCAAAAACATTCAGTACTTC.

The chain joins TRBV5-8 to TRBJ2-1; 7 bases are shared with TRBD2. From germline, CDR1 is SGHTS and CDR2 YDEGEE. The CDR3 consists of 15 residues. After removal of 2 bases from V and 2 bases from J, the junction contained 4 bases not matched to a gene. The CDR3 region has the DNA TGTGCCAGCAGCTTACTAGCGTCGGCCTACAATGAGCAGTTCTTC. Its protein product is CASSLLASAYNEQFF. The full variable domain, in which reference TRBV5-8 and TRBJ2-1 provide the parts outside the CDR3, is EAGVTQSPTHLIKTRGQQATLRCSPISGHTSVYWYQQALGLGLQFLLWYDEGEERNRGNFPPRFSGRQFPNYSSELNVNALELEDSALYLCASSLLASAYNEQFFGPGTRLTVL.

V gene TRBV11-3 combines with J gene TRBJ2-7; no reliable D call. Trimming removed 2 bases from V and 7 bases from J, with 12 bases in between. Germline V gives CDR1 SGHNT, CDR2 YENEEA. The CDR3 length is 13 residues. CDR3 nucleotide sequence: TGTGCCAGCAGCTTACACCCCTCCTGGGAGCAGTACTTC. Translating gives CASSLHPSWEQYF.

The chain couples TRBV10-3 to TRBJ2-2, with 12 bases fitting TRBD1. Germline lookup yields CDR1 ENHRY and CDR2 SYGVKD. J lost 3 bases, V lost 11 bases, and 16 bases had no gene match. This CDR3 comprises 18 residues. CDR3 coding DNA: TGTGCCGTGGGATGGGACAGGGGGCGCCGGCTGTACACCGGGGAGCTGTTTTTT. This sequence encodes CAVGWDRGRRLYTGELFF.

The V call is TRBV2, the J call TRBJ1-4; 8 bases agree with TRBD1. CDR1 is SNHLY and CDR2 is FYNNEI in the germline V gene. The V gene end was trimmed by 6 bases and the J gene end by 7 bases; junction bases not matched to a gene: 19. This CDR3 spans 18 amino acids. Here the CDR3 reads CASSPQGQGARWSEKLFF. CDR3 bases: TGTGCCAGCAGCCCACAAGGTCAGGGGGCGCGGTGGAGTGAAAAACTGTTTTTT.

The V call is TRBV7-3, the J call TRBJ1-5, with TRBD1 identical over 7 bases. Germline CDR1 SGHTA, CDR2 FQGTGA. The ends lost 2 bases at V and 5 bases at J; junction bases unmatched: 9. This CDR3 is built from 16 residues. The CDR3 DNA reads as TGTGCCAGCAGCTTAGACGGGACAGTGTCCCATCAGCCCCAGCATTTT. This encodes CASSLDGTVSHQPQHF.

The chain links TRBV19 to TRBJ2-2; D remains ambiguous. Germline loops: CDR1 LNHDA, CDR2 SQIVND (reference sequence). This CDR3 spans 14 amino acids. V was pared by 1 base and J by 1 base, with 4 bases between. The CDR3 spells CASSIAENTGELFF. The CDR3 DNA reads TGTGCCAGTAGTATAGCCGAGAACACCGGGGAGCTGTTTTTT. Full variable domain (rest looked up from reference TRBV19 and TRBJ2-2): DGGITQSPKYLFRKEGQNVTLSCEQNLNHDAMYWYRQDPGQGLRLIYYSQIVNDFQKGDIAEGYSVSREKKESFPLTVTSAQKNPTAFYLCASSIAENTGELFFGEGSRLTVL.

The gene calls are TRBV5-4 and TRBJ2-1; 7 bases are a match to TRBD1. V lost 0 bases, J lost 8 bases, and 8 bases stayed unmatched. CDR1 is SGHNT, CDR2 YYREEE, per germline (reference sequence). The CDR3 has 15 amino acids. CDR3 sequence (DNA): TGTGCCAGCAGCTTGGGACAGGGAGATCCCGATGAGCAGTTCTTC. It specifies CASSLGQGDPDEQFF.

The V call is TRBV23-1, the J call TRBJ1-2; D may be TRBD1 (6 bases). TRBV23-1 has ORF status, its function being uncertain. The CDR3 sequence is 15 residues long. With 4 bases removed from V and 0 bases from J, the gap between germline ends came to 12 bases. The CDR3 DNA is TGCGCCAGCAGTCTACACAGGGATTCTAACTATGGCTACACCTTC. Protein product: CASSLHRDSNYGYTF.

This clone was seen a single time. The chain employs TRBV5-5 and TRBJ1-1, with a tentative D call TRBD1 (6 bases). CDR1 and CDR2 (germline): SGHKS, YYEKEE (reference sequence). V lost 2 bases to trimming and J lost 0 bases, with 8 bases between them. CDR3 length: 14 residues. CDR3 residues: CASSFGDMNTEAFF. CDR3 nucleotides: TGTGCCAGCAGCTTTGGGGACATGAACACTGAAGCTTTCTTT. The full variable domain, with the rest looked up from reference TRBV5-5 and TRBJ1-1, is DAGVTQSPTHLIKTRGQQVTLRCSPISGHKSVSWYQQVLGQGPQFIFQYYEKEERGRGNFPDRFSARQFPNYSSELNVNALLLGDSALYLCASSFGDMNTEAFFGQGTRLTVV.

The chain's CDR3 is CASSLGLAGNEQFF. The DNA of the CDR3 is TGTGCCAGCAGCTTAGGGCTAGCGGGCAATGAGCAGTTCTTC. The chain carries TRBV7-3 and TRBJ2-1, with 8 nucleotides matching TRBD2. Germline loops: CDR1 SGHTA, CDR2 FQGTGA. This CDR3 region has 14 residues. The V gene end was trimmed by 2 bases and the J gene end by 6 bases; junction bases not matched to a gene: 3. The variable domain in full, completed from reference TRBV7-3 and TRBJ2-1, reads GAGVSQTPSNKVTEKGKYVELRCDPISGHTALYWYRQSLGQGPEFLIYFQGTGAADDSGLPNDRFFAVRPEGSVSTLKIQRTERGDSAVYLCASSLGLAGNEQFFGPGTRLTVL.

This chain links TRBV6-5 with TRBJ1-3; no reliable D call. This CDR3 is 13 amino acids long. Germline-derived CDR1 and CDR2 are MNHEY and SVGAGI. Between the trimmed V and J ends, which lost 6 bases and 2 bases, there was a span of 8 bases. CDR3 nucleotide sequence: TGTGCCAGCAGCCTCAATACTGGAAACACCATATATTTT. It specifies CASSLNTGNTIYF.

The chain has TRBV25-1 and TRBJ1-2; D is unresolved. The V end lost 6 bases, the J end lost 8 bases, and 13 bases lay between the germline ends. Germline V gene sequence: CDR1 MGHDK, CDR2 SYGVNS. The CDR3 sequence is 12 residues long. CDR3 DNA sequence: TGTGCCAGCAGCACGGCGGGCGTGGGCTACACCTTC. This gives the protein CASSTAGVGYTF.

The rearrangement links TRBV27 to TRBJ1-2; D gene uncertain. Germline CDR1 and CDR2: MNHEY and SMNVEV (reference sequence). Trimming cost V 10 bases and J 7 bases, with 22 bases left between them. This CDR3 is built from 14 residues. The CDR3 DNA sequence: TGTGCCACCTCAACTACAGCCGCGTGGGGTGGCTACACCTTC. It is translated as CATSTTAAWGGYTF.

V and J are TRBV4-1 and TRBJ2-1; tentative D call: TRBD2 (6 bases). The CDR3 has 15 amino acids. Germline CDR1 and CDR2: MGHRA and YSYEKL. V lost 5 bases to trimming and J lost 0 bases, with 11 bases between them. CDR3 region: CASSSGDSSYNEQFF. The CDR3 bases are TGCGCCAGCAGCTCGGGGGATAGCTCCTACAATGAGCAGTTCTTC.

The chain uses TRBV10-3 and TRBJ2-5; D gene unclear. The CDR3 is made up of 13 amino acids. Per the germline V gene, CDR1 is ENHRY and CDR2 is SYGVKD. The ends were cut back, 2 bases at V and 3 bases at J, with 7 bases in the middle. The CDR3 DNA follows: TGTGCCATCAGTGAGCTGGGAAAAGAGACCCAGTACTTC. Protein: CAISELGKETQYF.

The CDR3 loop reads CASPGAARLGRGQGSYGYTF. The CDR3 DNA reads TGTGCCAGCCCGGGGGCGGCACGGCTGGGACGAGGACAGGGGAGCTATGGCTACACCTTC. The V and J genes are TRBV9 and TRBJ1-2, with 9 bases identical to TRBD1. This CDR3 is 20 amino acids long. Germline V gene sequence: CDR1 SGDLS, CDR2 YYNGEE. The ends lost 7 bases at V and 4 bases at J; junction bases unmatched: 26.

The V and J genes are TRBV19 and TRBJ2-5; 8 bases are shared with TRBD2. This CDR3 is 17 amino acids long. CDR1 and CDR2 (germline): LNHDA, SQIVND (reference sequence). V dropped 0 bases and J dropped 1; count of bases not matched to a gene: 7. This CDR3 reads CASSIDLSSGLQETQYF. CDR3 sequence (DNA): TGTGCCAGTAGTATAGATCTGTCTAGCGGGCTCCAAGAGACCCAGTACTTC.

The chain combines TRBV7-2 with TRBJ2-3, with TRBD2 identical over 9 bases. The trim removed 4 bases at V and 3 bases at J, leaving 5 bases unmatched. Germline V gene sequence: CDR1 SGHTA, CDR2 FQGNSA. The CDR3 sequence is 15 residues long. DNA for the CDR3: TGTGCCAGCAGCTCCATAGCGGGAGTGACAGATACGCAGTATTTT. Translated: CASSSIAGVTDTQYF. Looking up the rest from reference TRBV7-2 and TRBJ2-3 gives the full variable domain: GAGVSQSPSNKVTEKGKDVELRCDPISGHTALYWYRQSLGQGLEFLIYFQGNSAPDKSGLPSDRFSAERTGGSVSTLTIQRTQQEDSAVYLCASSSIAGVTDTQYFGPGTRLTVL.

The CDR3 is CASSQEWDSGELFF. In DNA, the CDR3 is TGCGCCAGCAGCCAAGAATGGGATAGCGGGGAGCTGTTTTTT. The V gene is TRBV4-1, the J gene TRBJ2-2; D remains unclear. Germline lookup yields CDR1 MGHRA and CDR2 YSYEKL. The V end lost 0 bases, the J end lost 7 bases, and 9 bases lay between the germline ends. This CDR3 is 14 amino acids long.

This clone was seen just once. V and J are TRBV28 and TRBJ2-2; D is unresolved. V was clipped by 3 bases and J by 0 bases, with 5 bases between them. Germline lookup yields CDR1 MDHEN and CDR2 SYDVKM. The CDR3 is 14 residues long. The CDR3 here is CASSFGTNTGELFF. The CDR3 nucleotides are TGTGCCAGCAGTTTCGGAACGAACACCGGGGAGCTGTTTTTT. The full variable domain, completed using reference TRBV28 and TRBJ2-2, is DVKVTQSSRYLVKRTGEKVFLECVQDMDHENMFWYRQDPGLGLRLIYFSYDVKMKEKGDIPEGYSVSREKKERFSLILESASTNQTSMYLCASSFGTNTGELFFGEGSRLTVL.

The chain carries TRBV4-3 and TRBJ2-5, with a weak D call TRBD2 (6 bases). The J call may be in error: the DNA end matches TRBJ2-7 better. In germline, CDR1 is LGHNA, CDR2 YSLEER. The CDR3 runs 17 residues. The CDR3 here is CASSQELGWGLAYEQYF. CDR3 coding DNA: TGCGCCAGCAGCCAAGAGTTGGGGTGGGGACTCGCCTACGAGCAGTACTTC.

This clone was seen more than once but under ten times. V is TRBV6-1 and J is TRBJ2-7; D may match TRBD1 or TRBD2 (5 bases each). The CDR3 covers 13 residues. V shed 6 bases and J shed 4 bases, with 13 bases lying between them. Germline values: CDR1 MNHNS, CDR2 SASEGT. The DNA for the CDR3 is TGTGCCAGCAGCTGGGACGAGTTATACGAGCAGTACTTC. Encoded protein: CASSWDELYEQYF.

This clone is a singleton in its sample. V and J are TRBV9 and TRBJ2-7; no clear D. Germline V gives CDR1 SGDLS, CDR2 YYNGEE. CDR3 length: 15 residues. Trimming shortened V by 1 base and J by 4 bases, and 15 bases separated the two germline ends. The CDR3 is CASSVSDLTVYEQYF. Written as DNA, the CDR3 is TGTGCCAGCAGCGTATCGGACCTGACCGTTTACGAGCAGTACTTC.

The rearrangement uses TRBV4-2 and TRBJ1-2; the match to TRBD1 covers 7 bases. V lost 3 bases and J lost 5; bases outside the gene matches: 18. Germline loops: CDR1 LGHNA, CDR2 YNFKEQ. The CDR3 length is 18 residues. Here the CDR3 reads CASSQHGIQGPGRYGYTF. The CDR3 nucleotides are TGTGCCAGCAGCCAGCATGGGATACAGGGGCCCGGGAGATATGGCTACACCTTC.

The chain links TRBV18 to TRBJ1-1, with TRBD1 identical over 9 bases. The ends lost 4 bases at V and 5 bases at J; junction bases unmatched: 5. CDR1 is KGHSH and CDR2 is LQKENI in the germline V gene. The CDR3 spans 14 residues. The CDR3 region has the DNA TGTGCCAGCTCACGGGACAGGGAATGGACTGAAGCTTTCTTT. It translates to CASSRDREWTEAFF.

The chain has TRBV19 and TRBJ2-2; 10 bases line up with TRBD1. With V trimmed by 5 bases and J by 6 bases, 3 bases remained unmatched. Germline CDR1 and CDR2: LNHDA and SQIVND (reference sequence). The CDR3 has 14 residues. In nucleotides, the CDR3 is TGTGCCAGTAGTCCCGGGACAGGGGCCGGGGAGCTGTTTTTT. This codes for CASSPGTGAGELFF.

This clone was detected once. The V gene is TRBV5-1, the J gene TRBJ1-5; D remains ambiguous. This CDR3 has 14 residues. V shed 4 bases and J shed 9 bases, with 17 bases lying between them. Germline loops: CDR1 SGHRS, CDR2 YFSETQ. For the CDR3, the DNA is TGCGCCAGCAGCCTTGGTGGAGGGAGAGGGCCCCAGCATTTT. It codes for CASSLGGGRGPQHF.

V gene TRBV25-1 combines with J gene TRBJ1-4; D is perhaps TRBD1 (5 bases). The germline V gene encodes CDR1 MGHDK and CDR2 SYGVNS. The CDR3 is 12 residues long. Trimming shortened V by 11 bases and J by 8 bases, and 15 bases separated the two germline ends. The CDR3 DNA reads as TGTGCCCCCCCTCAGGGACGGGAAAAACTGTTTTTT. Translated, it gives CAPPQGREKLFF.

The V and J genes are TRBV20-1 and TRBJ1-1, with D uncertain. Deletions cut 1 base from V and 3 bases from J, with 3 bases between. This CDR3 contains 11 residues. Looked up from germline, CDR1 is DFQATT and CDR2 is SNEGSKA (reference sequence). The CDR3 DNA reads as TGCAGTGCTAGAGGATACACTGAAGCTTTCTTT. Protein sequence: CSARGYTEAFF.

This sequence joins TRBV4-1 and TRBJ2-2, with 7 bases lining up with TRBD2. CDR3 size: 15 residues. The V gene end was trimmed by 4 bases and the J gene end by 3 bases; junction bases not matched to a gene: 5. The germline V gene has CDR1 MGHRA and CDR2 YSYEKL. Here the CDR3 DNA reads TGCGCCAGCAGCCTAAAAGGGAGGGACACCGGGGAGCTGTTTTTT. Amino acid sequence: CASSLKGRDTGELFF.